This T cell receptor (beta chain) was captured by sequencing in a study of OX40 agonist ivuxolimab in advanced cancers. Study details: The patients received agonistic anti-OX40 (CD134) antibody ivuxolimab. Head and neck, renal cell, melanoma or hepatocellular carcinoma were the cancers that dose-escalation patients had. Study-wide points: Some nonresponders also had low normalized T-cell clonal expansion.

Clones were read by immunoSEQ multiplex PCR, and TCRdb kept only the in-frame ones, dropping some. The data hold about 78,000 clones, with 84% observed a single time. In regard to this clone: Its antigen is undetermined.

Patients who had autoimmune disease history or got systemic immunosuppression were left out. CDR3 length: 15 residues. The germline V gene has CDR1 SGHRS and CDR2 YFSETQ. Trimming cost V 1 base and J 5 bases; bases outside gene matches: 8. This chain links TRBV5-1 with TRBJ1-1; 7 nucleotides agree with TRBD1. The sample was CD4+ or CD8+ T cells sorted from blood, taken in a trial of the OX40 agonist ivuxolimab. This clonotype originated in an adult with an advanced solid tumor such as melanoma, head and neck, liver or kidney cancer. CDR3 region: CASSLTGRGSTEAFF. The CDR3 DNA follows: TGCGCCAGCAGCTTGACTGGCAGGGGGTCTACTGAAGCTTTCTTT.